This TCR beta chain is from a study of CD8 T cells in ankylosing spondylitis. Study results and caveats: It appeared that ankylosing spondylitis blood was characterized by a TCR beta motif of several highly homologous variants.

Using its own MiXCR run on the 5' RACE reads, TCRdb lists one record per CDR3 protein. The sample shows under 250,000 distinct CDR3 sequences, about 6.7% of them seen only once. The V gene end was trimmed by 3 bases and the J gene end by 3 bases; junction bases not matched to a gene: 5. CDR1 and CDR2 from the germline V gene are DFQATT and SNEGSKA (reference sequence). This CDR3 spans 14 amino acids. This clonotype was observed many times. Its antigen is undetermined. The source material was blood, either unsorted or a sorted T cell fraction (not recorded which). The receptor comes from a male donor with ankylosing spondylitis. This sequence joins TRBV20-1 and TRBJ2-7, with TRBD2 identical over 10 bases. CDR3 nucleotides: TGCAGTGCTAGGTCTCTAGCGGGGGACTACGAGCAGTACTTC. Translated: CSARSLAGDYEQYF.